Below are 17 T cell receptor beta chains sequenced from a single sample in a study of immune heterogeneity within non-small cell lung tumors (dated by TCRdb to 2016 to 2019). TCRdb lists the instrument as HiSeq X Ten. The TCR beta CDR3 region was amplified with a multiplex PCR system whose first round of approximately 10 cycles used 32 V-gene forward primers and 13 J-gene reverse primers. Starting from the raw public reads, TCRdb applied fastp trimming at Q25, assembled clones with MiXCR and retained in-frame beta chains. Here each entry gathers all rows of one CDR3 protein and keeps the most common genes and DNA. A total of 7,000 to 9,000 distinct CDR3 sequences appear in this sample, 20% to 25% of them only once. The ten largest clonotypes hold roughly 15% of the sample. Genomic DNA extracted from bulk tumor tissue served as TCR template, with around 600 ng gDNA amplified per sample. During surgery, multiple biopsies were taken from each primary tumor and placed as far apart as possible within the tumor mass. Patients in the study cohort, which was described as untreated, were newly diagnosed NSCLC cases going through curative surgery.

The source material was lung tumor tissue. The receptors derive from a man in his sixties with non-small cell lung cancer.

This clonotype is deemed medium-sized. The chain carries TRBV5-1 and TRBJ2-3; the D is unclear. Germline-derived CDR1 and CDR2 are SGHRS and YFSETQ. There are 12 residues in the CDR3. V lost 2 bases, J lost 3 bases, and 4 bases lay in between. The CDR3 coding sequence is TGCGCCAGCAGCTTCCAGACAGATACGCAGTATTTT. This sequence encodes CASSFQTDTQYF.

The chain recombines TRBV18 with TRBJ2-3; D gene uncertain. CDR3 length: 14 amino acids. Germline lookup yields CDR1 KGHSH and CDR2 LQKENI. Trimming cost V 0 bases and J 2 bases, with 6 bases left between them. CDR3 sequence (DNA): TGTGCCAGCTCACCACCTGCTTTCACAGATACGCAGTATTTT. It yields the protein CASSPPAFTDTQYF.

Sample share makes this clonotype medium-sized. CDR3 region: CATSRGQEGNEQFF. CDR3 coding DNA: TGTGCCACCAGCAGAGGACAGGAGGGCAATGAGCAGTTCTTC. V and J are TRBV15 and TRBJ2-1; D is possibly TRBD1 or TRBD2 (6 bases each). V lost 1 base to trimming and J lost 6 bases, with 10 bases between them. The CDR3 length is 14 residues. Germline-derived CDR1 and CDR2 are LNHNV and YYDKDF (reference sequence).

This clonotype was detected only a few times. The chain couples TRBV7-9 to TRBJ1-1; TRBD1 matches 12 bases. Per germline, CDR1 SEHNR and CDR2 FQNEAQ (reference sequence). J lost 4 bases, V lost 3 bases, and 3 bases had no gene match. CDR3 length: 15 residues. CDR3 nucleotide sequence: TGTGCCAGCAGCTTGGGACAGGGGGCGCCCACTGAAGCTTTCTTT. Its translation: CASSLGQGAPTEAFF.

This clonotype counts as medium-sized. The chain recombines TRBV20-1 with TRBJ2-1; 11 bases are a match to TRBD2. Germline CDR1 and CDR2: DFQATT and SNEGSKA (reference sequence). This CDR3 contains 14 residues. The junction had 3 bases not matched to a gene; V was cut back by 6 bases and J by 2 bases. In nucleotides, the CDR3 is TGCAGTGCCCAGGGACTAGCGGCCTACAATGAGCAGTTCTTC. It specifies CSAQGLAAYNEQFF.

This clonotype is medium-sized by share. This sequence joins TRBV19 and TRBJ1-1; D is unclear. The CDR3 loop spans 12 amino acids. Germline V gene data show CDR1 as LNHDA and CDR2 as SQIVND (reference sequence). V dropped 5 bases and J dropped 12 bases, with 16 bases sitting between them. The CDR3 spells CASSPGRAGTFF. The CDR3 bases are TGTGCCAGTAGTCCCGGACGGGCGGGGACTTTCTTT.

This clonotype was seen many times. Because the CDR3's place on the DNA is in doubt, the DNA is left out and the CDR3 is given as listed by TCRdb. This chain joins TRBV7-9 and TRBJ1-2; TRBD1, the table's D call, was not compared with the DNA. Germline CDR1 and CDR2: SEHNR and FQNEAQ (reference sequence). With termini counted, the CDR3 has 14 amino acids. The CDR3 reads CASSFGPGGFGYTF.

This clonotype was found many times. The rearrangement uses TRBV9 and TRBJ2-3; 7 positions match TRBD2. The CDR3 length is 15 residues. V dropped 0 bases and J dropped 2; count of bases not matched to a gene: 3. Germline CDR1 SGDLS, CDR2 YYNGEE. For the CDR3, the DNA is TGTGCCAGCAGCGTAGTGCGGGGGAACACAGATACGCAGTATTTT. It yields the protein CASSVVRGNTDTQYF.

This clonotype is categorized as medium-sized. The J gene is TRBJ1-5, the V gene TRBV7-8; the D is unclear. The germline gives CDR1 SGHVS, CDR2 FQNEAQ. This CDR3 is 12 amino acids long. With 4 bases removed from V and 7 bases from J, the gap between germline ends came to 8 bases. The CDR3 here is CASSSPKQPQHF. CDR3 nucleotides: TGTGCCAGCAGCTCCCCAAAGCAGCCCCAGCATTTT.

This clonotype is categorized as large. The rearrangement uses TRBV9 and TRBJ2-3; D is undetermined. Germline V gene data show CDR1 as SGDLS and CDR2 as YYNGEE. V was pared by 0 bases and J by 1 base, with 6 bases between. The CDR3 contains 14 residues. This CDR3 reads CASSVDPGTDTQYF. The CDR3 coding sequence is TGTGCCAGCAGCGTAGACCCAGGCACAGATACGCAGTATTTT.

Regarding this clonotype: A read error may explain this, as a much larger clone is one base away. The genes are TRBV19 and TRBJ2-5; D is tentatively TRBD1 or TRBD2 (6 bases each). V was clipped by 10 bases and J by 2 bases, with 14 bases between them. Germline V CDR1 and CDR2: LNHDA, SQIVND (reference sequence). CDR3 length: 13 residues. The CDR3 DNA reads as TGTGCCAATAACAGGGACTTTCAAGAGACCCAGTACTTC. The encoded protein is CANNRDFQETQYF.

With regard to this clonotype: A much larger clone lies one base from this, so it may be a read error. The J gene is TRBJ1-2, the V gene TRBV16; D call uncertain. The CDR3 has 13 amino acids. Germline loops: CDR1 KGHSY, CDR2 FQNENV. CDR3 protein: CASSQGMNCGYTF. The CDR3 DNA reads as TGTGCCAGCAGCCAGGGGATGAACTGTGGCTACACCTTC.

Many counts were recorded for this clonotype. CDR3 DNA: TGTGCCAGCAGCTCGGGACTAGCGGGAGTTGAGGAGCAGTTCTTC. Protein product: CASSSGLAGVEEQFF. J is TRBJ2-1 and V is TRBV11-3; TRBD2 matches at 14 bases. From germline, CDR1 is SGHNT and CDR2 YENEEA. The CDR3 extends over 15 amino acids. V dropped 4 bases and J dropped 10; count of bases not matched to a gene: 6.

This clonotype was seen a few times. A much larger clone lies a single base off, so this may be a read error. The CDR3 protein is CASIGQYTQYF. The CDR3 DNA follows: TGCGCCAGCATCGGCCAATATACGCAGTATTTT. J is TRBJ2-3 and V is TRBV5-1, with D unresolved. The CDR3 extends over 11 amino acids. Trimming left V 6 bases short and J 7 bases short, with 9 bases between. In germline, CDR1 is SGHRS, CDR2 YFSETQ.

Comment on this clonotype: Being one base from a much bigger clone, this may be a read error. The chain uses TRBV25-1 and TRBJ1-1; TRBD1 matches 7 bases. The CDR3 loop spans 12 amino acids. Germline assignment: CDR1 MGHDK and CDR2 SYGVNS. Here the CDR3 reads CASKVGGQEALF. The CDR3 DNA follows: TGTGCCAGCAAGGTAGGGGGCCAGGAAGCTCTCTTT.

There are a few counts of this clonotype. The chain has TRBV27 and TRBJ2-1; 7 nucleotides match TRBD1. The CDR3 runs 13 residues. The V gene end was trimmed by 9 bases and the J gene end by 8 bases; junction bases not matched to a gene: 10. Germline CDR1 reads MNHEY; CDR2 reads SMNVEV (reference sequence). The CDR3 sequence is CASLSGGADEQFF. The DNA for the CDR3 is TGTGCCAGTTTATCAGGGGGAGCCGATGAGCAGTTCTTC.

Within the sample, this clonotype is medium-sized. The V gene is TRBV2, the J gene TRBJ1-4, with 10 bases fitting TRBD1. This CDR3 is built from 14 residues. The V segment lost 5 bases and the J segment 7 bases; nucleotides outside the gene matches: 4. Looked up from germline, CDR1 is SNHLY and CDR2 is FYNNEI. CDR3 residues: CASSMDRGFEKLFF. In DNA, the CDR3 is TGTGCCAGCAGTATGGACAGGGGGTTTGAAAAACTGTTTTTT.